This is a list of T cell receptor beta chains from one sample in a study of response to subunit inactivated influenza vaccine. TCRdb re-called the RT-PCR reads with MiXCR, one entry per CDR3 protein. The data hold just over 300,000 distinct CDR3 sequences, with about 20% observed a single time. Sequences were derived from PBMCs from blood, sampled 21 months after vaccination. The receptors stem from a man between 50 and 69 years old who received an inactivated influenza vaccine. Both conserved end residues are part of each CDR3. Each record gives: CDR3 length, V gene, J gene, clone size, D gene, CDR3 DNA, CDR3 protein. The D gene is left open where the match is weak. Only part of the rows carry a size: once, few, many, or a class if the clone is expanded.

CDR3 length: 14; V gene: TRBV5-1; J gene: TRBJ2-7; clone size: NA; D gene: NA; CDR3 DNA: TGCGCCAGCAGCTTGATGCTACAGGGCCAAGAGCAGTACTTC; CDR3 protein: CASSLMLQGQEQYF
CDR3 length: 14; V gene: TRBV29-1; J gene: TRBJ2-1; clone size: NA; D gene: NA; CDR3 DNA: TGCAGCGTTGGGTCCCCAGAGAACTACAATGAGCAGTTCTTC; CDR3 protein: CSVGSPENYNEQFF
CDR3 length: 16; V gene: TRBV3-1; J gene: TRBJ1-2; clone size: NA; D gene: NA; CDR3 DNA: TGTGCCAGCAGCCGCCGTGGCCTCCGGGAGGTCTATGGCTACACCTTC; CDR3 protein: CASSRRGLREVYGYTF
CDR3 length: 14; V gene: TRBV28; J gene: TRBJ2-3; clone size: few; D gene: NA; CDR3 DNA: TGTGCCAGTAGGAGGGGGCCTACAACAGATACGCAGTATTTT; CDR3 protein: CASRRGPTTDTQYF
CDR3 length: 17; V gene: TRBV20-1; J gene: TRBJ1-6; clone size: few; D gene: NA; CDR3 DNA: TGCAGTGCTAGAGATCCCGACAGGAGCTCCTATAATTCACCCCTCCACTTT; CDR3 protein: CSARDPDRSSYNSPLHF
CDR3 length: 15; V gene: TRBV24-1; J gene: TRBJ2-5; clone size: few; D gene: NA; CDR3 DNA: TGTGCCACCAGTGATTCGAGGACTACAGGAGAGACCCAGTACTTC; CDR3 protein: CATSDSRTTGETQYF
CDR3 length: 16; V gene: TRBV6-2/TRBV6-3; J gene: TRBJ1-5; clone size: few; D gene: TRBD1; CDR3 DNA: TGTGCCAGCAGTTACTCCCGGACAGGGTCAGCTCAGCCCCAGCATTTT; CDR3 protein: CASSYSRTGSAQPQHF
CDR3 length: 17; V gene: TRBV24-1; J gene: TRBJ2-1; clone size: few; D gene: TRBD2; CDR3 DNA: TGTGCCACCAGTGATTTTACCGGGACTACCTCCTACAATGAGCAGTTCTTC; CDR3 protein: CATSDFTGTTSYNEQFF
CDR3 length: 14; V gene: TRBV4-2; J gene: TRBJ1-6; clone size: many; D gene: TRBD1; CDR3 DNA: TGTGCCAGCAGCCATCTGGGACAGGATTCACCCCTCCACTTT; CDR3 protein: CASSHLGQDSPLHF
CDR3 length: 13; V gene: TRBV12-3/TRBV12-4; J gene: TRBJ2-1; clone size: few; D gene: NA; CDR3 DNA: TGTGCCAGCAGTTTTCGGCGGAACAATGAGCAGTTCTTC; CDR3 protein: CASSFRRNNEQFF
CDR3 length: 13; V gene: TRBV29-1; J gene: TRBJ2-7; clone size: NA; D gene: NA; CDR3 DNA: TGCAGCGTTCTGGGATACGTCTCCTACGAGCAGTACTTC; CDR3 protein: CSVLGYVSYEQYF
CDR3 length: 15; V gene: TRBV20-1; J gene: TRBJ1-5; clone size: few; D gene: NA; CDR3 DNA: TGCAGTGCTAGAGAACAGGGTCGTGTCAATCAGCCCCAGCATTTT; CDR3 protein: CSAREQGRVNQPQHF
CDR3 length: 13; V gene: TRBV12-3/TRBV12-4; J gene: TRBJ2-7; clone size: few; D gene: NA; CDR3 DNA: TGTGCCAGCAGCTACGGGCTACTCTACGAGCAGTACTTC; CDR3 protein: CASSYGLLYEQYF
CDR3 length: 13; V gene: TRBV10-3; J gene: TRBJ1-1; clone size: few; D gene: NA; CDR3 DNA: TGTGCCATCGCCCAGGACGTAAACACTGAAGCTTTCTTT; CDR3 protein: CAIAQDVNTEAFF
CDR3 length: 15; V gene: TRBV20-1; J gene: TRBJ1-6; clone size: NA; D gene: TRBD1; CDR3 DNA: TGCAGTGCTAGGTGGGACAGGGGCTATAATTCACCCCTCCACTTT; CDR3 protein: CSARWDRGYNSPLHF
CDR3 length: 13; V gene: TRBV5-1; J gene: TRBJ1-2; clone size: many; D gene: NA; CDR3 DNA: TGCGCCAGCAGCCGGGGAACTAACCCTGGCTACACCTTC; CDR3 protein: CASSRGTNPGYTF
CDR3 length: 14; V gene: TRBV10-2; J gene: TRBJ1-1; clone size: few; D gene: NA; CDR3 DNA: TGCGCCAGCAGTGCCAGCGATCGCCACACTGAAGCTTTCTTT; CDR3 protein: CASSASDRHTEAFF
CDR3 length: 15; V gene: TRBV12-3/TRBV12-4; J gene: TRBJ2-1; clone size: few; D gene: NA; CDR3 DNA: TGTGCCAGCACCCCTGGTGGTGCGGGATACAATGAGCAGTTCTTC; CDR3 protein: CASTPGGAGYNEQFF
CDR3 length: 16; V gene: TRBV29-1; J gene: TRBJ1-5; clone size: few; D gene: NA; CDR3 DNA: TGCAGCGTTGAAGATCTTCTTGGGGGGGCAAGACAGCCCCAGCATTTT; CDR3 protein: CSVEDLLGGARQPQHF
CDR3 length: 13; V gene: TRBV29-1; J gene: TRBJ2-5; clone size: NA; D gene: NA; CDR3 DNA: TGCAGGCCCCCTCGGGGGGCGGAAGAGACCCAGTACTTC; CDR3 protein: CRPPRGAEETQYF
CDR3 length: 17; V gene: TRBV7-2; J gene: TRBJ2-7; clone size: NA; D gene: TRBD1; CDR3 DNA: TGTGCCAGCAGCCTTCCCGGGACAGGGGCGACATCCTACGAGCAGTACTTC; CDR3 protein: CASSLPGTGATSYEQYF
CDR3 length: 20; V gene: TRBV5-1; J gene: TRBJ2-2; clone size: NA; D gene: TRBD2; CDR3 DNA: TGCGCCAGCAGCTCTGGACTAGCGGGAGGCCAAATATCGAACACCGGGGGGCTGTTTTTT; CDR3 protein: CASSSGLAGGQISNTGGLFF
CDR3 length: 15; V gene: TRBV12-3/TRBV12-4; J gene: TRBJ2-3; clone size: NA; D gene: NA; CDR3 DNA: TGTGCCAGCAGTTTAAGGAGTGTTAGCACAGATACGCAGTATTTT; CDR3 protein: CASSLRSVSTDTQYF
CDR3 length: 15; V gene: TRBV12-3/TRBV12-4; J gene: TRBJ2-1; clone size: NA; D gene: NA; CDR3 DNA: TGTGCCAGCAGATATGGGGGAAGCTCCTACAATGAGCAGTTCTTC; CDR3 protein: CASRYGGSSYNEQFF
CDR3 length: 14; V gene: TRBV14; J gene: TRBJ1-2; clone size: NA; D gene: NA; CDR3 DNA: TGTGCCAGCGGCCAAGATCTTCAAGGTTATGGCTACACCTTC; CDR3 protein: CASGQDLQGYGYTF
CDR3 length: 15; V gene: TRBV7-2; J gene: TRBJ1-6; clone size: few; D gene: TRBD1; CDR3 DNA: TGTGCCAGCAGCTTAGCCCCCGGGACAGGGGTGCCCCTCCACTTT; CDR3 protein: CASSLAPGTGVPLHF
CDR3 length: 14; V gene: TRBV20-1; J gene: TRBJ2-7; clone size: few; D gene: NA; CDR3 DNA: TGCAGTGCCCGGGGAGGGGGGACCTCCTACGAGCAGTACTTC; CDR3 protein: CSARGGGTSYEQYF
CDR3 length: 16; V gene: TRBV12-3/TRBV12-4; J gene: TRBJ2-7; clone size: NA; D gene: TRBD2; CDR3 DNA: TGTGCCAGCAGCCGGACTAGCGGGGATCTTTACTACGAGCAGTACTTC; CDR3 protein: CASSRTSGDLYYEQYF
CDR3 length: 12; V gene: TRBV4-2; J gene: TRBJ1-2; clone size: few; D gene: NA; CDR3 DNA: TGTGCCAGCAGCCAAGATAAATATGGCTACACCTTC; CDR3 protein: CASSQDKYGYTF
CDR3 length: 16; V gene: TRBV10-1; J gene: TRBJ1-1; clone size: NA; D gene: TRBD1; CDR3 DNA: TGCGCCAGCAGCGACAGGGCCCGTGCCATGAACACTGAAGCTTTCTTT; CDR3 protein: CASSDRARAMNTEAFF
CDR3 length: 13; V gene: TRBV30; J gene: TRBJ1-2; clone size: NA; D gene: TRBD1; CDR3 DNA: TGTGCCTGGAGTAGGGACAGAAACTATGGCTACACCTTC; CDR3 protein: CAWSRDRNYGYTF
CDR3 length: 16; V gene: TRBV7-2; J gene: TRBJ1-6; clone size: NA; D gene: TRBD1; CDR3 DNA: TGTGCCAGCAGCCTGGGACAGGGATTGTTTCATTCACCCCTCCACTTT; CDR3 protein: CASSLGQGLFHSPLHF
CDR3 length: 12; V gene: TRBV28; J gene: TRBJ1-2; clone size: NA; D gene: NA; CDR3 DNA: TGTGCCAGCAGTTTTCTGGGATCCGGCTACACCTTC; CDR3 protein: CASSFLGSGYTF
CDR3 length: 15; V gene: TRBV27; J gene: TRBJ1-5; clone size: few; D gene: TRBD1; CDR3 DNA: TGTGCCAGCAGTTGGACAGGGGGATACAATCAGCCCCAGCATTTT; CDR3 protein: CASSWTGGYNQPQHF
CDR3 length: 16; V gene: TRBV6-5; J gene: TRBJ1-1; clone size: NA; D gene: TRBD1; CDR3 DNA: TGTGCCAGCAGTTACTCTGAGGACAGGGGGGACACTCAAGCTTTCTTT; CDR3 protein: CASSYSEDRGDTQAFF